This T cell receptor beta chain was profiled in a study of OX40 agonist ivuxolimab in advanced cancers. With respect to this clone: Its target is not known.

General study results and limits: Among expanded peripheral T cells, antigen specificity went undetermined. On average, CD8+ T cells had more expanded clones than CD4+.

Here immunoSEQ multiplex PCR was the method, and the copy in TCRdb shows in-frame clones only, minus some. The sample lists about 48,000 clones, around 86% seen once, with about 1.9% in the top ten. Germline CDR1 is SGHRS and CDR2 is YFSETQ. The V and J ends lost 0 bases and 5 bases, in that order; junction bases with no gene match: 8. This CDR3 region has 16 residues. The receptor was derived from an adult with an advanced solid tumor such as melanoma, head and neck, liver or kidney cancer. Material: CD4+ or CD8+ T cells sorted from blood, obtained in a trial of the OX40 agonist ivuxolimab. This chain links TRBV5-1 with TRBJ2-5, with TRBD1 matching over 9 bases. CDR3 amino acids: CASSLGKGTGQETQYF. CDR3 sequence (DNA): TGCGCCAGCAGCTTGGGAAAAGGGACAGGGCAGGAGACCCAGTACTTC.